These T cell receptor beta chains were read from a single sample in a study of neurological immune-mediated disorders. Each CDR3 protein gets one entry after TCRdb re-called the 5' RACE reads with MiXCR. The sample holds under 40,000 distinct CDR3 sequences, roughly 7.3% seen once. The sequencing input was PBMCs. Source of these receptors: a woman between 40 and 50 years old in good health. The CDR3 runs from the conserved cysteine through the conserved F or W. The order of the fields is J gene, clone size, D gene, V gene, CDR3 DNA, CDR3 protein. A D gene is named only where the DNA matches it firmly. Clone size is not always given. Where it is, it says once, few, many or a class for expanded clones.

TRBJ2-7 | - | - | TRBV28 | TGTGCCCGGCAGAGACTCCTCTCCTACGAGCAGTACTTC | CARQRLLSYEQYF
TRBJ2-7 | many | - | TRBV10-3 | TGTGCCATCAGTGAGTCCCAGGGCTCCTACGAGCAGTACTTC | CAISESQGSYEQYF
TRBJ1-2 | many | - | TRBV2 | TGTGCCAGCAGTGGGGACTCCATATTCTATGGCTACACCTTC | CASSGDSIFYGYTF
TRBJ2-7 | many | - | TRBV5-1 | TGCGCCAGCAGCTTGAGCTCGAACTACGAGCAGTACTTC | CASSLSSNYEQYF
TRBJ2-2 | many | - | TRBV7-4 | TGTGCCAGCAACCCGTGGACAGCGTACACCGGGGAGCTGTTTTTT | CASNPWTAYTGELFF
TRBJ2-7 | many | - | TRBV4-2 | TGTGCCAGCAGCCAAGGATTACGCGAGCAGTACTTC | CASSQGLREQYF
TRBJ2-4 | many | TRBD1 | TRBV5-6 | TGTGCCAGCAGCCCCACAGGGGCTCCTTCCCTAGCCAAAAACATTCAGTACTTC | CASSPTGAPSLAKNIQYF
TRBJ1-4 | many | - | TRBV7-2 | TGTGCCAGCACTCGGTCAAAGGAAAAACTGTTTTTT | CASTRSKEKLFF
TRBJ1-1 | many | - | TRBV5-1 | TGCGCCAGCAGCTTGGAGGGGAACACTGAAGCTTTCTTT | CASSLEGNTEAFF
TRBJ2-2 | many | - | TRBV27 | TGTGCCAGCAGCTCCCGGGCAGCGAACACCGGGGAGCTGTTTTTT | CASSSRAANTGELFF
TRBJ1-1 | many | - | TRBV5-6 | TGTGCCAGCAGCTTCGGGGGCACTGAAGCTTTCTTT | CASSFGGTEAFF
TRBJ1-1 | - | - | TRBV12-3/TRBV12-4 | TGTGCCAGCAGTTTATTTGAGTCGTCTACTGAAGCTTTCTTT | CASSLFESSTEAFF
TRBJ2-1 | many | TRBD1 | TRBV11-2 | TGTGCCAGCAGCTTAGGGGACAGGGCTAATGAGCAGTTCTTC | CASSLGDRANEQFF
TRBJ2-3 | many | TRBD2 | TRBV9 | TGTGCCAGCAGCGCCAGGACTAGCGGGGGCACAGATACGCAGTATTTT | CASSARTSGGTDTQYF
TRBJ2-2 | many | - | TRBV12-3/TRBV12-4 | TGTGCCAGCAGCATAGTCTCGAACACCGGGGAGCTGTTTTTT | CASSIVSNTGELFF
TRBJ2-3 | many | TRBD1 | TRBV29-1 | TGCAGCGTTGAAGCCGCGGGCAGGGGACAGAGAACAGATACGCAGTATTTT | CSVEAAGRGQRTDTQYF
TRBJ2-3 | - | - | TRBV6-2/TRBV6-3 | TGTGCCAGCTCCGCCACAGATACGCAGTATTTT | CASSATDTQYF
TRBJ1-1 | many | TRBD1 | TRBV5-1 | TGCGCCAGCAGCGGGGGACAGTCATACACTGAAGCTTTCTTT | CASSGGQSYTEAFF
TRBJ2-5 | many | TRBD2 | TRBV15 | TGTGCCACCAGCAGAGACCGGGAGGGAGCAGAGACCCAGTACTTC | CATSRDREGAETQYF
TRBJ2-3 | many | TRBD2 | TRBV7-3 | TGTGCCAGCAGCCCCCAGCGTAGCGGGTGGGACACAGATACGCAGTATTTT | CASSPQRSGWDTDTQYF
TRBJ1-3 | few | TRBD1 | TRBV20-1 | TGCAGTGCTTCCGGGACAGACTCTGGAAACACCATATATTTT | CSASGTDSGNTIYF
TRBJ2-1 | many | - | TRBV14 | TGTGCCAGCAGCCAAGTTAGGCAAGATGAGCAGTTCTTC | CASSQVRQDEQFF
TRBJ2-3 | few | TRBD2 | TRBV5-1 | TGCGCCAGCAGCTTGGGCTTGGCGCGGGGGGCAGATACGCAGTATTTT | CASSLGLARGADTQYF
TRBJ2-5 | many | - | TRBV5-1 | TGCGCCAGCAGCTTGAACCTACAAGAGACCCAGTACTTC | CASSLNLQETQYF
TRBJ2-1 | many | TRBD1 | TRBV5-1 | TGCGCCAGCACCTCGACAGGGGGGAGCTACAATGAGCAGTTCTTC | CASTSTGGSYNEQFF
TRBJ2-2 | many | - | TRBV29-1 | TGCAGCGAACAATTTCGAGGCACCGGGGAGCTGTTTTTT | CSEQFRGTGELFF
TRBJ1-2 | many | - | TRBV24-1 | TGTGCCACCAGTGATCCCCGAGGGGGTAACTATGGCTACACCTTC | CATSDPRGGNYGYTF
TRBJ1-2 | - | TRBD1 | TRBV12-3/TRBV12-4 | TGTGCCAGCAGTCGGGACAGGGAGGATGGCTACACCTTC | CASSRDREDGYTF
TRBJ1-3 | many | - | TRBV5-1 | TGCGCCAGCAGCCCGGACGGAACCTCTGGAAACACCATATATTTT | CASSPDGTSGNTIYF
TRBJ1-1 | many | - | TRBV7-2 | TGTGCCAGCAGCTTAAGACGGGAGAACACTGAAGCTTTCTTT | CASSLRRENTEAFF
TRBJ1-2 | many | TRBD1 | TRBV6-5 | TGTGCCAGCAGTTTAGGGGGACAGGGCTTTCATGGCTACACCTTC | CASSLGGQGFHGYTF